This TCR beta chain came from a study of blood T cell repertoires in COVID-19. As for the study in general: COVID-19 samples collected from the United States, Italy and Spain covered acute and convalescent phases. PBMCs, B-cell-depleted T cells, or T cells provided the cDNA or gDNA that made up the material.

Per the study methods: Estimation of nucleated cell counts was performed using reference gene primer amplification. Sequencing used immunoSEQ multiplex PCR; TCRdb keeps in-frame clones, though not all of them. The DNA was the basis for D and trimming; V, J and clone size are from that table. The sample has about 400,000 clones, about 90% seen once. Trimming took off 3 bases at V and 1 base at J, with 3 bases between the two ends. Germline CDR1 is MDHEN and CDR2 is SYDVKM. CDR3 size: 12 residues. Cohorts were based on clinical histories the participants reported. The sequence came from a woman under 40 who had recovered from COVID-19. The V gene is TRBV28, the J gene TRBJ1-2, with D unclear. Sequenced input: PBMCs or T cells enriched from blood (not recorded which). The CDR3 DNA reads TGTGCCAGCAGTTTTCTTAACTATGGCTACACCTTC. Translated, it gives CASSFLNYGYTF.